This TCR beta chain is drawn from a study of regulatory T cells in long-lasting Graves disease. With iRepertoire HTBI primers and Arm-PCR of CDR3 regions, TCR beta libraries were built. TCRdb re-derived calls from the multiplex PCR reads in MiXCR, one entry per CDR3 protein. This sample has hundreds of thousands of distinct CDR3 sequences, with approximately 15% found just once. The CDR3 is 17 amino acids. Germline V gene sequence: CDR1 DFQATT, CDR2 SNEGSKA (reference sequence). V lost 1 base and J lost 2; bases outside the gene matches: 9. Time point indicated: newly diagnosed GD, antithyroid drugs for less than 3 months. From RNA extracted from PBMCs, the TCR library was made. The same sample was also studied in work on T cells in Graves' hyperthyroidism and ophthalmopathy. Per that paper: During a first-round RT-PCR of the TCR CDR3, the HTBI primer set was used.

The TCR originated in a woman aged 40 to 50 with Graves disease. The chain uses TRBV20-1 and TRBJ2-7; 12 nucleotides match TRBD2. Material: peripheral blood mononuclear cells (PBMCs), obtained at new diagnosis, from a patient treated with antithyroid drugs. The DNA of the CDR3 is TGCAGTGCTAGAGGGGGGGCTAGCGGGAGGGTCCCCTACGAGCAGTACTTC. Translated: CSARGGASGRVPYEQYF.